Listed below are T cell receptor beta chains from one sample, sequenced in a study of shared clonotypes between healthy human individuals. Data came from immunoSEQ multiplex PCR; TCRdb stores just in-frame clones and leaves some out. The sample consists of 85,000 to 100,000 clones, approximately 75% of them appearing once. Source material: memory CD8+ T cells sorted from blood. The receptor set was obtained from a young man in good health. Each CDR3 is given with its conserved first and last residue. D genes are given only for firm matches. Expanded clones are given a class, and other clones once, few, many or no size at all.

>.|.|TRBJ1-5|TRBV5-1
CASRFEDPIGISAQHF
TGCGCCAGCAGGTTCGAAGACCCGATTGGTATATCAGCCCAGCATTTT
>.|once|TRBJ2-7|TRBV6-5
CASSRSGTTQAEYF
TGTGCCAGCAGCAGGTCCGGGACGACGCAAGCGGAGTACTTC
>.|.|TRBJ1-5|TRBV6-1
CASSEGAGLNQPQHF
TGTGCCAGCAGTGAAGGGGCAGGGCTCAATCAGCCCCAGCATTTT
>TRBD1|.|TRBJ2-2|TRBV2
CASRAGTGISTGELFF
TGTGCCAGCAGGGCTGGGACAGGGATATCCACCGGGGAGCTGTTTTTT
>TRBD2|.|TRBJ2-7|TRBV29-1
CSVSAGTRSSYEQYF
TGCAGCGTGTCGGCCGGGACTAGGAGCTCCTACGAGCAGTACTTC
>TRBD2|few|TRBJ2-3|TRBV28
CASSSSSGTSTDTQYF
TGTGCCAGCAGTTCATCTAGCGGGACTAGCACAGATACGCAGTATTTT
>.|.|TRBJ2-7|TRBV11-2
CASSPRESYEQYF
TGTGCCAGCAGCCCCAGGGAATCCTACGAGCAGTACTTC
>TRBD1|.|TRBJ2-1|TRBV5-1
CASSLPTGGPYNEQFF
TGCGCCAGCAGCCTCCCCACAGGGGGACCGTACAATGAGCAGTTCTTC
>.|.|TRBJ2-3|TRBV7-6
CASSSPTRSTDTQYF
TGTGCCAGCAGCTCGCCGACTAGGTCCACAGATACGCAGTATTTT
>TRBD1|.|TRBJ1-5|TRBV19
CASSRGTGGPNQPQHF
TGTGCCAGTAGCCGAGGGACAGGGGGCCCCAATCAGCCCCAGCATTTT
>.|.|TRBJ2-7|TRBV27
CASSLSYGTGYEQYF
TGTGCCAGCAGTTTATCTTACGGGACTGGCTACGAGCAGTACTTC
>TRBD2|many|TRBJ2-7|TRBV28
CAITSGSGSGAYEQYF
TGTGCCATAACTAGCGGGAGTGGTAGTGGGGCCTACGAGCAGTACTTC
>.|.|TRBJ2-6|TRBV2
CASSATGANVLTF
TGTGCCAGCAGCGCGACTGGGGCCAACGTCCTGACTTTC